What follows are 3 T cell receptor beta chains derived from one specimen sequenced in a study of cytomegalovirus exposure and HLA in healthy donors. Assay used: immunoSEQ multiplex PCR; TCRdb lists only in-frame clones, some missing. The sample has 140,000 to 150,000 clones; 94% are singletons. The sample was PBMCs. The origin of the receptors is a man in his late teens or twenties in good health and CMV-seropositive.

The chain employs TRBV7-8 and TRBJ1-5, with 7 nucleotides matching TRBD1. The CDR3 length is 14 residues. J was trimmed by 4 bases and V by 5 bases; bases with no gene match: 5. CDR1 and CDR2 from the germline V gene are SGHVS and FQNEAQ. The CDR3 DNA sequence: TGTGCCAGCAGCCGGGACAGCCTAAATCAGCCCCAGCATTTT. Protein sequence: CASSRDSLNQPQHF.

J is TRBJ2-5 and V is TRBV5-5; 7 bases map to TRBD1. The CDR3 extends over 14 amino acids. Losses at the gene ends were 4 bases for V and 5 bases for J; bases not matched to a gene: 8. Germline loops: CDR1 SGHKS, CDR2 YYEKEE (reference sequence). The CDR3 DNA reads TGTGCCAGCAGCCCGACAGGGAATGTTGAGACCCAGTACTTC. Protein sequence: CASSPTGNVETQYF.

The chain has TRBV13 and TRBJ2-3; 9 bases agree with TRBD2. V dropped 5 bases and J dropped 2; count of bases not matched to a gene: 11. The CDR3 covers 17 residues. Germline loops: CDR1 PRHDT, CDR2 FYEKMQ (reference sequence). As DNA, the CDR3 is TGTGCCAGCAGCCCTGTGGGTCTAGCGGGGAACACAGATACGCAGTATTTT. Residues: CASSPVGLAGNTDTQYF. The whole variable domain, remainder taken from reference TRBV13 and TRBJ2-3, is AAGVIQSPRHLIKEKRETATLKCYPIPRHDTVYWYQQGPGQDPQFLISFYEKMQSDKGSIPDRFSAQQFSDYHSELNMSSLELGDSALYFCASSPVGLAGNTDTQYFGPGTRLTVL.